The 2 T cell receptor beta chains below come from one sample, sequenced in a study of radiation and T cells in renal cell carcinoma. Time point reported: blood 2 weeks post-SBRT. The treatment here: 15 Gy SBRT to primary tumor, nephrectomy 4 weeks later. Here immunoSEQ multiplex PCR was the method, and the copy in TCRdb shows in-frame clones only, minus some. The data hold around 130,000 clones, with 88% observed a single time. Material: blood, obtained from a patient whose treatment included radiotherapy and nephrectomy. The receptors come from a woman aged 70-85 years with renal cell carcinoma.

The chain joins TRBV5-4 to TRBJ1-2; 7 nucleotides agree with TRBD1. V dropped 4 bases and J dropped 7; count of bases not matched to a gene: 1. This CDR3 is built from 11 residues. CDR1 is SGHNT, CDR2 YYREEE, per germline (reference sequence). DNA for the CDR3: TGTGCCAGCAGCCAGGGGGGTGGCTACACCTTC. Translated, it gives CASSQGGGYTF.

This rearrangement joins TRBV11-1 to TRBJ1-2; D might be TRBD1 (5 bases). Germline V CDR1 and CDR2: SGHAT, FQDESV (reference sequence). Trimming took 0 bases from V and 8 from J, leaving 16 bases between them. CDR3 length equals 15 residues. CDR3 sequence: CASSLADSAWWGYTF. CDR3 bases: TGTGCCAGCAGCTTAGCTGACAGCGCGTGGTGGGGCTACACCTTC.